This T cell receptor (beta chain) was identified during a study of T cells in Graves' hyperthyroidism and ophthalmopathy. Study at large: Before any treatment, at initial diagnosis, peripheral blood was collected.

PBMCs were obtained from approximately 9.2 ml fresh peripheral blood. There were TCR beta CDR3 regions amplified from RNA transcripts. The primer set for the first-round RT-PCR of the TCR CDR3 was HTBI. Each CDR3 protein is one row after TCRdb ran MiXCR on the multiplex PCR reads. The sample holds fewer than 450,000 distinct CDR3 sequences, around a sixth seen once. Trimming removed 3 bases from V and 3 bases from J, with 20 bases in between. Germline V CDR1 and CDR2: DFQATT, SNEGSKA (reference sequence). The CDR3 runs to 17 residues. This clonotype was picked up a small number of times. Sequences were obtained from blood. This chain links TRBV20-1 with TRBJ2-2; possible D gene TRBD2, 5 bases. This clonotype was obtained from a man aged 18-30 years with Graves' ophthalmopathy. The CDR3 sequence is CSARAGHKRTDTGELFF. The CDR3 nucleotides read TGCAGTGCTAGGGCCGGCCACAAGAGGACTGACACCGGGGAGCTGTTTTTT.